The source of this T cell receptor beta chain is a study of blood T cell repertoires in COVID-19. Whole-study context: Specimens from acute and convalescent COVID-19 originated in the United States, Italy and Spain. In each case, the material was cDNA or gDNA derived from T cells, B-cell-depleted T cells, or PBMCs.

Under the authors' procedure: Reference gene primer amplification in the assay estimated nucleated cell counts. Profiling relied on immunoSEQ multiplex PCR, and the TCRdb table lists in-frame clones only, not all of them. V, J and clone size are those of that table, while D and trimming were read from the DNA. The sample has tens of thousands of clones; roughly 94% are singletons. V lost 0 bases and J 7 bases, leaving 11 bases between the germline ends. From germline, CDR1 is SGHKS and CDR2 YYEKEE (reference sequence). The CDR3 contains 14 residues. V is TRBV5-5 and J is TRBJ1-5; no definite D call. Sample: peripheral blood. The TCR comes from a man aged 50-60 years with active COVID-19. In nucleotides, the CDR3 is TGTGCCAGCAGCTTGGGGGTGGGAGGCCAGCCCCAGCATTTT. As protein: CASSLGVGGQPQHF.